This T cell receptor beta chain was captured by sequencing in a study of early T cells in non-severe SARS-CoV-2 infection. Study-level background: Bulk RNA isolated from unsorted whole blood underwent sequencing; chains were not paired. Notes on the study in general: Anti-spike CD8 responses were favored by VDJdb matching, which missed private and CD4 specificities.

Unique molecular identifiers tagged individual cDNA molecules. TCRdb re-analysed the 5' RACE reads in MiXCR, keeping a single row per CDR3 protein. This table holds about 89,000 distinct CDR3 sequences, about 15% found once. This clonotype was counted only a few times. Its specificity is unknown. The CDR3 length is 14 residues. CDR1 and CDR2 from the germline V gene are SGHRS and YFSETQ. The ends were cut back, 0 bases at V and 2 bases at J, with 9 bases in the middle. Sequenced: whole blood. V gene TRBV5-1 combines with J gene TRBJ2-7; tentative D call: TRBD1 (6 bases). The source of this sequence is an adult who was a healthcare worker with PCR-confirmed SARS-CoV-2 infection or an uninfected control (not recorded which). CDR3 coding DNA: TGCGCCAGCAGCTTGGGGACAGACCCCTACGAGCAGTACGTC. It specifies CASSLGTDPYEQYV.